The clone carrying this T cell receptor (beta chain) turned up a few times. The sample comes from a study of shared clonotypes between healthy human individuals. Germline V gene data show CDR1 as SGHRS and CDR2 as YFSETQ. The CDR3 contains 13 residues. The V and J ends lost 4 bases and 2 bases respectively, with 9 bases between them. Repertoires were generated with immunoSEQ multiplex PCR, while TCRdb's copy carries only in-frame clones and drops some. Among some 450,000 clones listed, more than 70% were seen once. This sequence originates from a woman aged 40 to 55 in good health. Some clones in this sample may be carry-over from other donors' samples. Sequenced material: PBMCs. The J gene is TRBJ1-1, the V gene TRBV5-1; D is unclear. The CDR3 DNA sequence: TGCGCCAGCAGCCGCGACACCAACACTGAAGCTTTCTTT. Its translation is CASSRDTNTEAFF.